Below, 21 T cell receptor beta chains from the same sample are listed, as sequenced in a study of cytomegalovirus exposure and HLA in healthy donors. The PCR ran on 60 Vbeta and 13 Jbeta primers. Profiled with immunoSEQ multiplex PCR; TCRdb holds only in-frame clones, not every one. This table holds 200,000 to 250,000 clones, 70% to 85% found once. The sequencing input was PBMCs. Source of these receptors: a woman in her forties in good health and CMV-seronegative.

This clone was observed a few times. The gene calls are TRBV2 and TRBJ2-7; D ambiguous. The CDR3 totals 14 residues. CDR1 SNHLY and CDR2 FYNNEI come from the germline V gene. The V end was cut by 4 bases, the J end by 0 bases, with 10 bases between. The CDR3 DNA follows: TGTGCCAGCAGTGGTGGCAGAAGCTCCTACGAGCAGTACTTC. Translated: CASSGGRSSYEQYF.

The chain links TRBV5-8 to TRBJ2-7; 7 nucleotides align to TRBD1. Trimming cost V 0 bases and J 2 bases; bases outside gene matches: 8. CDR3 length: 16 residues. Germline V gene lookup returns CDR1 SGHTS and CDR2 YDEGEE. CDR3 sequence: CASSLEFTGATYEQYF. The CDR3 bases are TGTGCCAGCAGCTTGGAATTTACAGGGGCCACCTACGAGCAGTACTTC.

This chain connects TRBV30 to TRBJ2-3; 9 bases are shared with TRBD2. CDR3 length: 15 residues. Unmatched junction bases numbered 13, after V lost 8 bases and J lost 4 bases. Per germline, CDR1 GTSNPN and CDR2 SVGIG (reference sequence). CDR3 bases: TGTGCCGGGGTCGGGGCTAGCGGGGTGTCAGATACGCAGTATTTT. Translation gives CAGVGASGVSDTQYF.

The chain recombines TRBV29-1 with TRBJ2-5, with 10 bases matching TRBD1. This CDR3 has 13 amino acids. Germline V lookup: CDR1 SQVTM, CDR2 ANQGSEA. V was pared by 7 bases and J by 4 bases, with 6 bases of the junction left unmatched. As DNA, the CDR3 is TGCAGCGCGTGCCGGGACAGGGGAGAGACCCAGTACTTC. This encodes CSACRDRGETQYF.

This clone has just a few counts. The chain is built from TRBV9 and TRBJ1-4; 7 nucleotides align to TRBD1. J lost 3 bases, V lost 0 bases, and 5 bases had no gene match. The CDR3 has 16 amino acids. Germline CDR1 and CDR2: SGDLS and YYNGEE. The CDR3 DNA sequence: TGTGCCAGCAGCGTAGGTTTGCAGGGGGCTAATGAAAAACTGTTTTTT. It yields the protein CASSVGLQGANEKLFF.

The V gene is TRBV15, the J gene TRBJ2-5; 7 positions match TRBD1. V was pared by 1 base and J by 2 bases, with 4 bases of the junction left unmatched. This CDR3 comprises 15 residues. Germline V gene sequence: CDR1 LNHNV, CDR2 YYDKDF (reference sequence). CDR3 loop: CATSRVLGQQETQYF. For the CDR3, the DNA is TGTGCCACCAGCAGAGTATTGGGACAGCAAGAGACCCAGTACTTC.

V usage is TRBV9 and J usage is TRBJ2-5; 8 bases agree with TRBD1. Trimming cost V 2 bases and J 4 bases; bases outside gene matches: 7. From germline, CDR1 is SGDLS and CDR2 YYNGEE. The CDR3 runs 15 residues. This chain's CDR3 is CASSVGPGGGETQYF. CDR3 nucleotide sequence: TGTGCCAGCAGCGTGGGCCCAGGGGGCGGAGAGACCCAGTACTTC.

This chain connects TRBV7-9 to TRBJ2-6; D is uncertain. The V gene's germline CDR1 is SEHNR and CDR2 FQNEAQ (reference sequence). V was trimmed by 8 bases and J by 0 bases, leaving 11 bases between them. CDR3 length: 15 residues. CDR3 nucleotide sequence: TGTGCCAGCTCGAAACAGATCTCTGGGGCCAACGTCCTGACTTTC. This encodes CASSKQISGANVLTF.

The chain couples TRBV19 to TRBJ1-5, with D possibly TRBD1 on 6 matching bases. Per the germline V gene, CDR1 is LNHDA and CDR2 is SQIVND (reference sequence). The CDR3 is made up of 14 amino acids. V lost 5 bases and J 3 bases, leaving 11 bases between the germline ends. The CDR3 region has the DNA TGTGCCAGTAGTCATGGACAGTTCAATCAGCCCCAGCATTTT. It codes for CASSHGQFNQPQHF.

This clone was counted a few times. The chain uses TRBV5-6 and TRBJ2-7; a weak D match, TRBD1 (5 bases). This CDR3 contains 12 residues. The V and J ends lost 4 bases and 4 bases respectively, with 9 bases between them. Germline loops: CDR1 SGHDT, CDR2 YYEEEE. The CDR3 region is CASSIYRYEQYF. Written as DNA, the CDR3 is TGTGCCAGCAGCATTTACAGGTACGAGCAGTACTTC.

This chain connects TRBV7-2 to TRBJ2-1; 10 bases are shared with TRBD1. The CDR3 runs to 16 residues. With 1 base clipped from V and 7 bases from J, the junction kept 7 bases outside the gene matches. The V gene's germline CDR1 is SGHTA and CDR2 FQGNSA. This CDR3 reads CASSLDRDRGVNEQFF. The CDR3 nucleotides read TGTGCCAGCAGCTTAGATAGGGACAGGGGCGTGAATGAGCAGTTCTTC.

About this clone itself: Additional DNA sequences in this sample encode the identical CDR3. The chain uses TRBV5-6 and TRBJ1-5, with D tentatively TRBD1 (6 bases). CDR1 is SGHDT and CDR2 is YYEEEE in the germline V gene. CDR3 length: 14 residues. V was trimmed by 3 bases and J by 7 bases, leaving 14 bases between them. CDR3 sequence reads: CASSSGRGDQPQHF. As DNA, the CDR3 is TGTGCCAGCAGCTCGGGCAGGGGAGACCAGCCCCAGCATTTT.

The J gene is TRBJ1-1, the V gene TRBV18; 11 positions match TRBD1. Germline V gene sequence: CDR1 KGHSH, CDR2 LQKENI. V was pared by 8 bases and J by 2 bases, with 7 bases of the junction left unmatched. This CDR3 comprises 15 residues. The CDR3 DNA follows: TGTGCCAGCATACCGGACAGGGGGCGAAACACTGAAGCTTTCTTT. Translation gives CASIPDRGRNTEAFF.

The chain employs TRBV4-2 and TRBJ2-5; 16 bases map to TRBD2. V lost 0 bases and J lost 3; bases outside the gene matches: 7. The CDR3 runs to 19 residues. Germline V gives CDR1 LGHNA, CDR2 YNFKEQ. DNA of the CDR3: TGTGCCAGCAGCCAAGACCGAGGGACTAGCGGGGGGGAGGAAGAGACCCAGTACTTC. Its translation: CASSQDRGTSGGEEETQYF.

V and J are TRBV18 and TRBJ1-1; no firm D call. Trimming took 2 bases from V and 3 from J, leaving 4 bases between them. CDR3 length equals 12 residues. Germline CDR1 reads KGHSH; CDR2 reads LQKENI. The CDR3 loop reads CASSPVDTEAFF. The CDR3 nucleotides read TGTGCCAGCTCACCAGTCGACACTGAAGCTTTCTTT.

The V call is TRBV4-1, the J call TRBJ1-1; TRBD1 is a possible D gene (5 bases). Per germline, CDR1 MGHRA and CDR2 YSYEKL. The length of the CDR3 is 14 residues. The V end lost 0 bases, the J end lost 1 base, and 6 bases lay between the germline ends. The CDR3 nucleotides read TGCGCCAGCAGCCAAGAAACAGGGAACACTGAAGCTTTCTTT. Residues: CASSQETGNTEAFF.

The V call is TRBV2, the J call TRBJ1-1, with 8 bases aligning to TRBD1. The CDR3 runs 14 residues. Germline loops: CDR1 SNHLY, CDR2 FYNNEI. Trimming removed 8 bases from V and 1 base from J; junction bases left unmatched: 6. In DNA, the CDR3 is TGTGCCAGCGTTCGGACAGGGAAGAACACTGAAGCTTTCTTT. Encoded protein: CASVRTGKNTEAFF.

The rearrangement joins TRBV28 to TRBJ1-4; 12 nucleotides align to TRBD1. The V gene end was trimmed by 6 bases and the J gene end by 10 bases; junction bases not matched to a gene: 9. This CDR3 comprises 15 residues. In germline, CDR1 is MDHEN, CDR2 SYDVKM. In DNA form, the CDR3 reads TGTGCCAGCAGGTCCCCCGGGACAGGGGGCGGAAAACTGTTTTTT. This codes for CASRSPGTGGGKLFF.

This clone came up once. This chain uses TRBV19 with TRBJ1-2, with 11 positions matching TRBD1. CDR3 length equals 14 residues. Per the germline V gene, CDR1 is LNHDA and CDR2 is SQIVND (reference sequence). V was clipped by 5 bases and J by 6 bases; unmatched bases: 5. The CDR3 loop reads CASSALGQGDGYTF. The CDR3 region has the DNA TGTGCCAGTAGTGCCCTGGGACAGGGGGATGGCTACACCTTC.

V gene TRBV21-1 combines with J gene TRBJ2-7; the DNA was not compared with TRBD1, the D call given in the table. TRBV21-1 is noted as a pseudogene. The CDR3 sequence is 14 residues long. CDR3 protein: CASSKGNKRYEQYF. The CDR3 bases are TGTGCCAGCAGCAAAGGAAACAAACGCTACGAGCAGTACTTC.

V usage is TRBV11-3 and J usage is TRBJ2-1; 10 nucleotides agree with TRBD2. Trimming cost V 5 bases and J 6 bases; bases outside gene matches: 10. This CDR3 is built from 16 residues. CDR1 is SGHNT, CDR2 YENEEA, per germline. The DNA of the CDR3 is TGTGCCAGCAGCAAGCCTGCTAGCGGGGGTCTCAATGAGCAGTTCTTC. Translating gives CASSKPASGGLNEQFF.